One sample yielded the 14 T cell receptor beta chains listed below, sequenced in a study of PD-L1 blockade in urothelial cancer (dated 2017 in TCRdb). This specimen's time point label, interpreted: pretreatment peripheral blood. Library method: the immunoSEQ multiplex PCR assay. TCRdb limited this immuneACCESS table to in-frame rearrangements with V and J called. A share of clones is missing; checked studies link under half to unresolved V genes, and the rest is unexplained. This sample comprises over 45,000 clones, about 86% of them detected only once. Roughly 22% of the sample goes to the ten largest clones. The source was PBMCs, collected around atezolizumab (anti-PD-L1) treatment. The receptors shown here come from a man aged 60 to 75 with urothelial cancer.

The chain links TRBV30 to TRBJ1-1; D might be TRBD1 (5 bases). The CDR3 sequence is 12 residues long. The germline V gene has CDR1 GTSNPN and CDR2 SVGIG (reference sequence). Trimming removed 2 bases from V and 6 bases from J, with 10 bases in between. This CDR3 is CAWSRGSPEAFF. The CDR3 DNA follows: TGTGCCTGGAGTAGGGGCAGCCCTGAAGCTTTCTTT.

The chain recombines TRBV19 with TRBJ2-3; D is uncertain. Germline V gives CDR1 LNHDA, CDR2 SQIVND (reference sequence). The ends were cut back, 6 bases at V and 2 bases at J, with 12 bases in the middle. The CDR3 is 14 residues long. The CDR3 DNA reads TGTGCCAGTAGACAAACCCAATACACAGATACGCAGTATTTT. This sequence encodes CASRQTQYTDTQYF.

The CDR3 DNA sequence: TGTGCCAGCAGCCATCGGACAGACCGAACAACCGGGGAGCTGTTTTTT. This encodes CASSHRTDRTTGELFF. The chain carries TRBV7-6 and TRBJ2-2; D perhaps matches TRBD1 (6 bases). The CDR3 has 16 amino acids. V shed 5 bases and J shed 5 bases, with 18 bases lying between them. The germline V gene encodes CDR1 SGHVS and CDR2 FNYEAQ.

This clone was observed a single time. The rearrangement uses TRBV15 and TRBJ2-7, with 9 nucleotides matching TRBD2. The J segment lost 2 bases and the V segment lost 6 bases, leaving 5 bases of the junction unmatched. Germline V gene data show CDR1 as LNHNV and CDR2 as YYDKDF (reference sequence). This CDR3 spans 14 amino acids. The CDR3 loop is CATSTSGLPYEQYF. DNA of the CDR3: TGTGCCACCAGTACTAGCGGGCTTCCCTACGAGCAGTACTTC.

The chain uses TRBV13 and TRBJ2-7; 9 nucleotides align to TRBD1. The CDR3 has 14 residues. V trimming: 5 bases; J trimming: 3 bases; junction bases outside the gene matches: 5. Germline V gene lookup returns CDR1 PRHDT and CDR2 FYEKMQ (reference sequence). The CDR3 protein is CASSPGQGYYEQYF. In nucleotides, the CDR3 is TGTGCCAGCAGCCCGGGACAGGGCTACTACGAGCAGTACTTC.

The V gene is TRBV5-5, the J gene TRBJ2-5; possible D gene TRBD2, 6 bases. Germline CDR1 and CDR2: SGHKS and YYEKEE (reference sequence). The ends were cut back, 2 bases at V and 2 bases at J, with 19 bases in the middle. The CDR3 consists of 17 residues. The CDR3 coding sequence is TGTGCCAGCAGCTTCGCTGGACTACCGGCGGCACAAGAGACCCAGTACTTC. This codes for CASSFAGLPAAQETQYF.

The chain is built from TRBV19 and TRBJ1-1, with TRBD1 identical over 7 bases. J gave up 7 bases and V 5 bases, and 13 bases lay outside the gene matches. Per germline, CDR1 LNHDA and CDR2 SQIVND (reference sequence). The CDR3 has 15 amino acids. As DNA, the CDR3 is TGTGCCAGTAGTCCACAGGGACAGAATGCCCTTGAAGCTTTCTTT. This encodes CASSPQGQNALEAFF.

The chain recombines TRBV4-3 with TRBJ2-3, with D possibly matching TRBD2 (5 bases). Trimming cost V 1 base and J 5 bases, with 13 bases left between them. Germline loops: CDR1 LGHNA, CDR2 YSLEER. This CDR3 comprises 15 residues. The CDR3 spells CASSQGVGVVDTQYF. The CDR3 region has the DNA TGCGCCAGCAGCCAAGGAGTCGGGGTGGTAGATACGCAGTATTTT.

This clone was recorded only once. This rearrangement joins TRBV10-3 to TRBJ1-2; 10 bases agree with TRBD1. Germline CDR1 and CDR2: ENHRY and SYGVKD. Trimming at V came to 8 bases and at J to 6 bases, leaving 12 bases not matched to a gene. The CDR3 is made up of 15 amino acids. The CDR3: CAIRRQGAEINGYTF. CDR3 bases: TGTGCCATCCGACGACAGGGGGCAGAAATAAATGGCTACACCTTC.

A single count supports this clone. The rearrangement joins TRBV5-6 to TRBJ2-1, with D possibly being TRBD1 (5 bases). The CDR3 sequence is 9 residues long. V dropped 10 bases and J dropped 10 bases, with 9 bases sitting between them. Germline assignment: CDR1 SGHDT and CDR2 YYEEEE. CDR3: CAWGKEQFF. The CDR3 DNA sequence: TGTGCCTGGGGCAAGGAGCAGTTCTTC. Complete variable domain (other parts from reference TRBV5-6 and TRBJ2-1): DAGVTQSPTHLIKTRGQQVTLRCSPKSGHDTVSWYQQALGQGPQFIFQYYEEEERQRGNFPDRFSGHQFPNYSSELNVNALLLGDSALYLCAWGKEQFFGPGTRLTVL.

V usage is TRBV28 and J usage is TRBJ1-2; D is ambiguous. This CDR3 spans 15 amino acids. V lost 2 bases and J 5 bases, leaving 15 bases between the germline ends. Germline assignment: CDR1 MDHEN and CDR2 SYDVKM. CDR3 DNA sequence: TGTGCCAGCAGTTTACAAAGCCGGAGGAATTATGGCTACACCTTC. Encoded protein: CASSLQSRRNYGYTF.

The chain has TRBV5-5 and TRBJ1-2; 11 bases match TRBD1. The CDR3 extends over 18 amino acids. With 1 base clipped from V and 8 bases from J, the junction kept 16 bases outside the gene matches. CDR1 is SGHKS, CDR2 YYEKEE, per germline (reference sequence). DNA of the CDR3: TGTGCCAGCAGCTTGATTGGGACAGGGGGAATGAGGGTAGGGGGCTACACCTTC. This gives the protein CASSLIGTGGMRVGGYTF.

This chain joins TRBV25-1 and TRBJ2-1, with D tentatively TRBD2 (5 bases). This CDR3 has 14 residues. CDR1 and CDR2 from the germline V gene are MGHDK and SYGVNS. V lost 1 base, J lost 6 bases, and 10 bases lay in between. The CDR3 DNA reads TGTGCCAGCAGTGAATTGGCGGGTAGCAATGAGCAGTTCTTC. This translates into CASSELAGSNEQFF. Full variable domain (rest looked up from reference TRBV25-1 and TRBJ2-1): EADIYQTPRYLVIGTGKKITLECSQTMGHDKMYWYQQDPGMELHLIHYSYGVNSTEKGDLSSESTVSRIRTEHFPLTLESARPSHTSQYLCASSELAGSNEQFFGPGTRLTVL.

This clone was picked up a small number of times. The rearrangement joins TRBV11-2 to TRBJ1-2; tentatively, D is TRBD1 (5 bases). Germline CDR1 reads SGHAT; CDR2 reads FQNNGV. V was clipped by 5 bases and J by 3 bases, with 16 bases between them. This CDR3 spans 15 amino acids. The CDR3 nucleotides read TGTGCCAGCAGCCTGAAGATGGGGCCCGACTATGGCTACACCTTC. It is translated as CASSLKMGPDYGYTF. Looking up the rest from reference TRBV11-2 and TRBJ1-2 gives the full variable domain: EAGVAQSPRYKIIEKRQSVAFWCNPISGHATLYWYQQILGQGPKLLIQFQNNGVVDDSQLPKDRFSAERLKGVDSTLKIQPAKLEDSAVYLCASSLKMGPDYGYTFGSGTRLTVV.